Shown below are 17 T cell receptor beta chains from a single sample sequenced in a study of blood T cell repertoires in COVID-19. Assay: immunoSEQ multiplex PCR; the TCRdb copy retains only in-frame clones and omits some. The repertoire holds around 160,000 clones, 78% seen once, with approximately 15% in the top ten. The source material was peripheral blood. Receptor source: a woman of 80 years or more with acute or convalescent COVID-19.

The chain carries TRBV7-8 and TRBJ2-2; D possibly corresponds to TRBD2 (5 bases). The CDR3 length is 16 residues. Trimming stripped 2 bases from V and 7 bases from J, with 17 bases between. Germline assignment: CDR1 SGHVS and CDR2 FQNEAQ. The DNA of the CDR3 is TGTGCCAGCAGCTTATTGGGCGAGGGCGCGGGCGGGGAGCTGTTTTTT. This encodes CASSLLGEGAGGELFF. The complete variable domain, with remaining parts taken from reference TRBV7-8 and TRBJ2-2, reads GAGVSQSPRYKVAKRGQDVALRCDPISGHVSLFWYQQALGQGPEFLTYFQNEAQLDKSGLPSDRFFAERPEGSVSTLKIQRTQQEDSAVYLCASSLLGEGAGGELFFGEGSRLTVL.

The V gene is TRBV7-2, the J gene TRBJ2-5; TRBD1 matches at 11 bases. Losses at the gene ends were 5 bases for V and 5 bases for J; bases not matched to a gene: 7. CDR3 length equals 15 residues. The V gene's germline CDR1 is SGHTA and CDR2 FQGNSA. The DNA for the CDR3 is TGTGCCAGCAGCCCCCGGACAGGGGGCGTTGAGACCCAGTACTTC. As protein: CASSPRTGGVETQYF. The whole variable domain, remainder taken from reference TRBV7-2 and TRBJ2-5, is GAGVSQSPSNKVTEKGKDVELRCDPISGHTALYWYRQSLGQGLEFLIYFQGNSAPDKSGLPSDRFSAERTGGSVSTLTIQRTQQEDSAVYLCASSPRTGGVETQYFGPGTRLLVL.

This clone was picked up one time. The CDR3 region has the DNA TGTGCCTGGAGAGACCCACGAGGCTACGAGCAGTACTTC. Amino acid sequence: CAWRDPRGYEQYF. The chain employs TRBV30 and TRBJ2-7, with unresolved D. Germline-derived CDR1 and CDR2 are GTSNPN and SVGIG (reference sequence). The CDR3 totals 13 residues. Trimming stripped 3 bases from V and 3 bases from J, with 12 bases between.

A few counts support this clone. The chain recombines TRBV30 with TRBJ1-1; TRBD1 matches at 7 bases. V shed 2 bases, J shed 0 bases, and the junction held 3 bases outside the gene matches. The germline V gene encodes CDR1 GTSNPN and CDR2 SVGIG (reference sequence). The length of the CDR3 is 14 residues. CDR3 region: CAWSRQGMNTEAFF. The CDR3 region has the DNA TGTGCCTGGAGTCGACAGGGAATGAACACTGAAGCTTTCTTT.

The rearrangement uses TRBV24-1 and TRBJ2-7; D remains unclear. Germline V lookup: CDR1 KGHDR, CDR2 SFDVKD. This CDR3 has 13 amino acids. The V gene lost 4 bases and the J gene lost 5 bases, with 11 bases spanning the gap. CDR3 nucleotides: TGTGCCACCAGTGACTATCCGGTGGACGAGCAGTACTTC. Translation: CATSDYPVDEQYF.

The chain uses TRBV5-4 and TRBJ1-5; D is possibly TRBD1 (5 bases). This CDR3 spans 15 amino acids. V lost 3 bases and J lost 4, with 14 bases in between. The germline gives CDR1 SGHNT, CDR2 YYREEE (reference sequence). The DNA for the CDR3 is TGTGCCAGCAGCTGGGGGGGGTCCGTGAATCAGCCCCAGCATTTT. Its translation: CASSWGGSVNQPQHF.

The V gene is TRBV12-5, the J gene TRBJ1-6; 9 bases are shared with TRBD1. The junction had 4 bases not matched to a gene; V was cut back by 6 bases and J by 10 bases. The CDR3 length is 13 residues. The germline V gene has CDR1 LGHNT and CDR2 FRNRAP. The CDR3 reads CASGWDRDSPLHF. The CDR3 DNA follows: TGTGCTAGTGGATGGGACAGGGACTCACCCCTCCACTTT.

The rearrangement uses TRBV4-1 and TRBJ1-4; 8 positions match TRBD1. After removal of 3 bases from V and 5 bases from J, the junction contained 8 bases not matched to a gene. The germline CDR1 and CDR2 sequences are MGHRA and YSYEKL. There are 16 residues in the CDR3. The CDR3 nucleotides are TGCGCCAGCAGCCAGCCCGACAGGGGTTGGAATGAAAAACTGTTTTTT. It translates to CASSQPDRGWNEKLFF.

The chain employs TRBV12-3 or TRBV12-4 and TRBJ2-2; D is unclear. This CDR3 is 13 amino acids long. V lost 1 base, J lost 7 bases, and 7 bases lay in between. In nucleotides, the CDR3 is TGTGCCAGCAGTTTAGTCTCCTTCGGGGAGCTGTTTTTT. This sequence encodes CASSLVSFGELFF.

This chain links TRBV12-3 or TRBV12-4 with TRBJ1-5, with 7 positions matching TRBD1. CDR3 length: 12 residues. The junction had 6 bases not matched to a gene; V was cut back by 6 bases and J by 10 bases. The CDR3 bases are TGTGCCAGCAGGAAGACAGGGCACCCCCAGCATTTT. Translation gives CASRKTGHPQHF.

J is TRBJ1-5 and V is TRBV15; a weak D match, TRBD1 (5 bases). The V gene's germline CDR1 is LNHNV and CDR2 YYDKDF (reference sequence). Trimming shortened V by 5 bases and J by 5 bases, and 10 bases separated the two germline ends. This CDR3 region has 13 residues. The CDR3: CATSARGDQPQHF. The CDR3 DNA follows: TGTGCCACCAGCGCTCGGGGGGATCAGCCCCAGCATTTT. The full variable domain, with the rest looked up from reference TRBV15 and TRBJ1-5, is DAMVIQNPRYQVTQFGKPVTLSCSQTLNHNVMYWYQQKSSQAPKLLFHYYDKDFNNEADTPDNFQSRRPNTSFCFLDIRSPGLGDTAMYLCATSARGDQPQHFGDGTRLSIL.

The CDR3 here is CASNTGTGRGTEAFF. The CDR3 region has the DNA TGTGCCAGCAATACCGGGACAGGGAGGGGCACTGAAGCTTTCTTT. The gene calls are TRBV2 and TRBJ1-1; the match to TRBD1 covers 9 bases. This CDR3 contains 15 residues. V lost 7 bases and J lost 4; bases outside the gene matches: 10. Per germline, CDR1 SNHLY and CDR2 FYNNEI.

The gene calls are TRBV6-5 and TRBJ2-5, with 10 bases aligning to TRBD1. V lost 8 bases, J lost 5 bases, and 11 bases stayed unmatched. The CDR3 runs 15 residues. Germline CDR1 reads MNHEY; CDR2 reads SVGAGI. In DNA form, the CDR3 reads TGTGCCAGCGGACTTTGGGGACAGGGGCCCGAGACCCAGTACTTC. Encoded protein: CASGLWGQGPETQYF.

This clone was seen only once. The V call is TRBV4-1, the J call TRBJ1-1; D is unclear. This CDR3 has 16 amino acids. The V gene lost 2 bases and the J gene lost 3 bases, with 16 bases spanning the gap. The V gene's germline CDR1 is MGHRA and CDR2 YSYEKL. The CDR3 loop reads CASSQTPVGRYTEAFF. Written as DNA, the CDR3 is TGCGCCAGCAGCCAAACTCCGGTCGGGAGATACACTGAAGCTTTCTTT.

This rearrangement joins TRBV14 to TRBJ1-1; tentative D call: TRBD1 (5 bases). Germline CDR1 and CDR2: SGHDN and FVKESK. Trimming took 4 bases from V and 5 from J, leaving 8 bases between them. This CDR3 contains 12 residues. This CDR3 is CASSLQGTEAFF. For the CDR3, the DNA is TGTGCCAGCAGCCTGCAGGGTACTGAAGCTTTCTTT.

This clone was seen a few times. V is TRBV12-3 or TRBV12-4 and J is TRBJ1-3; no clear D gene. V shed 2 bases and J shed 4 bases, with 3 bases lying between them. This CDR3 has 12 amino acids. CDR3 amino acids: CASSLQGNTIYF. DNA of the CDR3: TGTGCCAGCAGTTTACAGGGAAACACCATATATTTT.

This clone was picked up many times. The CDR3 loop is CASALEGQGGTDTQYF. The CDR3, as DNA: TGTGCCAGCGCATTAGAAGGGCAGGGGGGAACAGATACGCAGTATTTT. The rearrangement links TRBV11-2 to TRBJ2-3; D possibly corresponds to TRBD1 (7 bases). Germline CDR1 and CDR2: SGHAT and FQNNGV. The CDR3 extends over 16 amino acids. Trimming stripped 8 bases from V and 3 bases from J, with 21 bases between.